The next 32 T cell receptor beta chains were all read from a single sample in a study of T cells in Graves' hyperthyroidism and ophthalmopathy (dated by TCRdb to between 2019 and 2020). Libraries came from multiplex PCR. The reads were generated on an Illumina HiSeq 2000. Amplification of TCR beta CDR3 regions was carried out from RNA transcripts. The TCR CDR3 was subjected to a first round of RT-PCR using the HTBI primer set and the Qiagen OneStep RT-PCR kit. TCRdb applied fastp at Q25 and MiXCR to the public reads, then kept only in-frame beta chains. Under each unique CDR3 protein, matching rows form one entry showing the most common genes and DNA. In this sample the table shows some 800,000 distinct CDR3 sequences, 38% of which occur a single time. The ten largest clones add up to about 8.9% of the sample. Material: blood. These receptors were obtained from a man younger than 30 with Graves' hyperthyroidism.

The chain's CDR3 is CASSTIAGAQNEQYF. The CDR3 DNA sequence: TGTGCCAGCAGTACGATAGCGGGAGCCCAAAACGAGCAGTACTTC. The rearrangement links TRBV25-1 to TRBJ2-7, with TRBD2 identical over 9 bases. Germline CDR1 reads MGHDK; CDR2 reads SYGVNS. The CDR3 consists of 15 residues. With V trimmed by 5 bases and J by 5 bases, 10 bases remained unmatched.

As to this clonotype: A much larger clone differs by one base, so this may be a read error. The CDR3 nucleotides are TGTGCCAGCAGCTTACGCAACAGGGCAAACTATGGCTACACCTTC. Its protein is CASSLRNRANYGYTF. The chain employs TRBV5-6 and TRBJ1-2, with D perhaps matching TRBD1 (6 bases). Germline-derived CDR1 and CDR2 are SGHDT and YYEEEE. The CDR3 extends over 15 amino acids. Trimming took off 2 bases at V and 2 bases at J, with 13 bases between the two ends.

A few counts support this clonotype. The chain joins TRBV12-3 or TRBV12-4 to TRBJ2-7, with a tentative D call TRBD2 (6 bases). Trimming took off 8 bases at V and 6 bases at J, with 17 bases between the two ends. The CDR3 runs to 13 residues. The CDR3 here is CASGTLTGGEQYF. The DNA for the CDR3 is TGTGCCAGCGGGACCCTCACCGGGGGCGAGCAGTACTTC.

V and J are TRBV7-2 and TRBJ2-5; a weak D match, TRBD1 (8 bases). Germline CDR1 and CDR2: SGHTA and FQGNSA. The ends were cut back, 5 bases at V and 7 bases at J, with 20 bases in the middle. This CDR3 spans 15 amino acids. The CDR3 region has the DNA TGTGCCAGCAGCCATACAGGGGGAGGGGAGACGACCCAGTACTTC. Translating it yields CASSHTGGGETTQYF. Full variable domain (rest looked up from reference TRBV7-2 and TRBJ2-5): GAGVSQSPSNKVTEKGKDVELRCDPISGHTALYWYRQSLGQGLEFLIYFQGNSAPDKSGLPSDRFSAERTGGSVSTLTIQRTQQEDSAVYLCASSHTGGGETTQYFGPGTRLLVL.

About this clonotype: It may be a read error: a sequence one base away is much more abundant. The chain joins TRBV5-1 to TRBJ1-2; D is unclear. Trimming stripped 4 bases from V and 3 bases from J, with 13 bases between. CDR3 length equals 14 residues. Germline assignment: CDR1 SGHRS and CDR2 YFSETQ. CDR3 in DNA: TGCGCCAGCAGCCGGACCAAGGGTTACTATGGCTACACCTTC. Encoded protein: CASSRTKGYYGYTF.

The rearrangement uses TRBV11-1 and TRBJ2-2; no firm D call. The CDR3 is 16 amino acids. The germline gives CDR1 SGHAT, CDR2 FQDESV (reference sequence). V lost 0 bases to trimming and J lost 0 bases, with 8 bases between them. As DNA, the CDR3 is TGTGCCAGCAGCTTAGCGGTCCACCCGAACACCGGGGAGCTGTTTTTT. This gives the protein CASSLAVHPNTGELFF.

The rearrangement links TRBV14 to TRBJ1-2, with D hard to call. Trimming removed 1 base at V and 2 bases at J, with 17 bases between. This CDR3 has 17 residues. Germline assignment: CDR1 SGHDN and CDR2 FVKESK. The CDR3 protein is CASSQGWAVGKNYGYTF. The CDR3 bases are TGTGCCAGCAGCCAAGGGTGGGCCGTCGGTAAAAACTATGGCTACACCTTC.

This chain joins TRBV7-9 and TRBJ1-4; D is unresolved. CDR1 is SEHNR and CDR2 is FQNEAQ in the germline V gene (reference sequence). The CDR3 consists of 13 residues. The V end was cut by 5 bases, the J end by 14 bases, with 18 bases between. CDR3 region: CASSLEAGSSLFF. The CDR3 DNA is TGTGCCAGCAGCCTGGAAGCGGGATCCTCTCTGTTTTTT.

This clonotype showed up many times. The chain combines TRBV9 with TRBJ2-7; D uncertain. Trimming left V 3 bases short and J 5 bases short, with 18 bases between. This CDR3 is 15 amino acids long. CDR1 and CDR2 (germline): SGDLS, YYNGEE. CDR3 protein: CASSAWPQGRHEQYF. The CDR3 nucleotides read TGTGCCAGCAGCGCTTGGCCCCAAGGCAGGCACGAGCAGTACTTC.

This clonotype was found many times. CDR3 amino acids: CSDDVGRENTEAFF. The CDR3 DNA sequence: TGCAGCGACGACGTCGGACGCGAAAACACTGAAGCTTTCTTT. The chain has TRBV29-1 and TRBJ1-1; D is uncertain. V was cut by 7 bases and J by 2 bases, with 17 bases left in between. CDR1 and CDR2 from the germline V gene are SQVTM and ANQGSEA. CDR3 length: 14 residues.

This chain's CDR3 is CASSLDRAIEKLFF. CDR3 DNA sequence: TGCGCCAGCAGCTTGGACAGGGCTATAGAAAAACTGTTTTTT. The chain uses TRBV5-1 and TRBJ1-4, with D perhaps TRBD1 (6 bases). V lost 0 bases and J lost 8, with 11 bases in between. The CDR3 totals 14 residues. Germline V gives CDR1 SGHRS, CDR2 YFSETQ.

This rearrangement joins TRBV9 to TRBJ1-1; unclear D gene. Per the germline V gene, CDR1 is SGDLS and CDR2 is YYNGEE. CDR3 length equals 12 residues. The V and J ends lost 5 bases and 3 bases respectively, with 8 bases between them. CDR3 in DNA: TGTGCCAGCAGAGAGCTCCACACTGAAGCTTTCTTT. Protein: CASRELHTEAFF.

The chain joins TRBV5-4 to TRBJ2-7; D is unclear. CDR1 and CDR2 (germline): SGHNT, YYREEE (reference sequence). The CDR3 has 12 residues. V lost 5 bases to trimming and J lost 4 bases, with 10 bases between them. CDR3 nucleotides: TGTGCCAGCAGTCGACGTAATTACGAGCAGTACTTC. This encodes CASSRRNYEQYF.

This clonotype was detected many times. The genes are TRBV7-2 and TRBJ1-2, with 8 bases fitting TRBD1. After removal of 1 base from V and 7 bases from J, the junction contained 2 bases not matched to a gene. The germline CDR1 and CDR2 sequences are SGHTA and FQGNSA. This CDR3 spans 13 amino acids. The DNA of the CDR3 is TGTGCCAGCAGCTTAGACAGGGGGACTGGCTACACCTTC. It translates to CASSLDRGTGYTF. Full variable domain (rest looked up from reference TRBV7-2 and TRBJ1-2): GAGVSQSPSNKVTEKGKDVELRCDPISGHTALYWYRQSLGQGLEFLIYFQGNSAPDKSGLPSDRFSAERTGGSVSTLTIQRTQQEDSAVYLCASSLDRGTGYTFGSGTRLTVV.

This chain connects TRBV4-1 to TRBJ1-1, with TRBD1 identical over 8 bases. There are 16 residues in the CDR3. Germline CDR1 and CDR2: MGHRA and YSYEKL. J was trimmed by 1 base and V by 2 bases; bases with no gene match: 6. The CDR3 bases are TGCGCCAGCAGCCAATCCTCCGGGACAGGGAACACTGAAGCTTTCTTT. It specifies CASSQSSGTGNTEAFF.

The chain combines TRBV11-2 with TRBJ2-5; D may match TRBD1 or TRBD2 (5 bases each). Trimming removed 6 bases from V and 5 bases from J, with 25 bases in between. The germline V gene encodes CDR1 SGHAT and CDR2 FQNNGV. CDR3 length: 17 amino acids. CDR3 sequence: CASSRDSSGQPAETQYF. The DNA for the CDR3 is TGTGCCAGCAGTCGAGACAGCTCGGGGCAGCCGGCGGAGACCCAGTACTTC.

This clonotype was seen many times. The CDR3, as DNA: TGTGCCAGCAGCTTACACGATACTGAAGCTTTCTTT. It specifies CASSLHDTEAFF. V and J are TRBV11-2 and TRBJ1-1; D is undetermined. Trimming stripped 2 bases from V and 5 bases from J, with 6 bases between. The CDR3 has 12 amino acids. CDR1 and CDR2 (germline): SGHAT, FQNNGV.

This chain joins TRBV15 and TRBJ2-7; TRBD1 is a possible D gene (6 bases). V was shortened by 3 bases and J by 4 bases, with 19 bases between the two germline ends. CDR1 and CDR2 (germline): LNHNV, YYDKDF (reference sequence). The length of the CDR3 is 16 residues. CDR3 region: CATSSARTVLRYEQYF. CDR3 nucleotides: TGTGCCACCAGCAGTGCCCGGACAGTCTTAAGGTACGAGCAGTACTTC.

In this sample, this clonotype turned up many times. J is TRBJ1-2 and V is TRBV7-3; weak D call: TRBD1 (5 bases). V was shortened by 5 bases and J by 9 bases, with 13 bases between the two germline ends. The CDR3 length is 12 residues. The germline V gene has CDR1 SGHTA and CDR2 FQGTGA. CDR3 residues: CASSPDTLSYTF. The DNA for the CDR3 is TGTGCCAGCAGCCCGGACACTCTGAGCTACACCTTC.

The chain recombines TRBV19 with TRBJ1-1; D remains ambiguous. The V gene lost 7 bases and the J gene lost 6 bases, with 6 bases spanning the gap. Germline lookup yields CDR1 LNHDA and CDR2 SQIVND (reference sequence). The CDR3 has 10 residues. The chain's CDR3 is CASTAAEAFF. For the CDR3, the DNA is TGTGCCAGTACCGCGGCTGAAGCTTTCTTT.

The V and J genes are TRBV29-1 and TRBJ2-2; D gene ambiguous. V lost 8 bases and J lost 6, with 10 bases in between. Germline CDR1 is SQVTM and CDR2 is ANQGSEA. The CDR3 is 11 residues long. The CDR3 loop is CSLSRAGELFF. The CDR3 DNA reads TGCAGCTTGAGCCGGGCCGGGGAGCTGTTTTTT.

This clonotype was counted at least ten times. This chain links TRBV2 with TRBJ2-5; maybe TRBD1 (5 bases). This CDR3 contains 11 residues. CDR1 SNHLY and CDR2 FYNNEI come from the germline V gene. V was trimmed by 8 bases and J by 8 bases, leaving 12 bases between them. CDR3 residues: CASPRGNTQYF. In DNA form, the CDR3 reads TGTGCCAGCCCTAGGGGAAATACCCAGTACTTC. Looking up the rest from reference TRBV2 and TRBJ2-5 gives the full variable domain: EPEVTQTPSHQVTQMGQEVILRCVPISNHLYFYWYRQILGQKVEFLVSFYNNEISEKSEIFDDQFSVERPDGSNFTLKIRSTKLEDSAMYFCASPRGNTQYFGPGTRLLVL.

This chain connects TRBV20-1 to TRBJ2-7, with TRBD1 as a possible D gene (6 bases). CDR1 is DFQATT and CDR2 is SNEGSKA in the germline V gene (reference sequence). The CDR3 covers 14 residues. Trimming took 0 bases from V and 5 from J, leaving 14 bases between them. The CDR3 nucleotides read TGCAGTGCTAGAGATCCCCAGGGGATTAACGAGCAGTACTTC. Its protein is CSARDPQGINEQYF.

The chain's CDR3 is CSGKTSNTGELFF. The CDR3 DNA sequence: TGCAGCGGCAAGACTAGCAACACCGGGGAGCTGTTTTTT. The chain carries TRBV29-1 and TRBJ2-2; TRBD2 aligns across 7 bases. Germline CDR1 is SQVTM and CDR2 is ANQGSEA. The CDR3 is 13 residues long. The ends lost 7 bases at V and 2 bases at J; junction bases unmatched: 4.

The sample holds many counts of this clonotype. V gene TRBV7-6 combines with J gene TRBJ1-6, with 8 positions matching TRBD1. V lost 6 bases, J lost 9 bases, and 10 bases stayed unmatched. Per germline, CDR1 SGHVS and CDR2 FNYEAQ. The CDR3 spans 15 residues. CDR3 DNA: TGTGCCAGCAGTACAATCCGGGACAGGCGTTCACCCCTCCACTTT. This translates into CASSTIRDRRSPLHF.

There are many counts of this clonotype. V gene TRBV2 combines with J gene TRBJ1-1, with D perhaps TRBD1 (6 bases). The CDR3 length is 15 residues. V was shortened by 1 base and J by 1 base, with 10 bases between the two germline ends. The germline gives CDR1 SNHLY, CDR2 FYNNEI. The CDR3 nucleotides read TGTGCCAGCAGTGAAGGCGGGACACCGAACACTGAAGCTTTCTTT. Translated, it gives CASSEGGTPNTEAFF.

For the CDR3, the DNA is TGTGCCAGCAGTTACCGGGACCGCTCCTACGAGCAGTACTTC. Translation: CASSYRDRSYEQYF. J is TRBJ2-7 and V is TRBV11-2; perhaps D is TRBD1 or TRBD2 (5 bases each). The V end was cut by 6 bases, the J end by 0 bases, with 12 bases between. The CDR3 is 14 amino acids. The germline V gene encodes CDR1 SGHAT and CDR2 FQNNGV.

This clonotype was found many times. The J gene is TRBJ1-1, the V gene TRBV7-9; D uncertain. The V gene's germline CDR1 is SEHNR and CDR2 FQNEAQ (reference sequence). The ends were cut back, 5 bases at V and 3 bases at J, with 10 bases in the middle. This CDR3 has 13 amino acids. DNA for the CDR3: TGTGCCAGCAGCACCCCAAGGGACACTGAAGCTTTCTTT. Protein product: CASSTPRDTEAFF.

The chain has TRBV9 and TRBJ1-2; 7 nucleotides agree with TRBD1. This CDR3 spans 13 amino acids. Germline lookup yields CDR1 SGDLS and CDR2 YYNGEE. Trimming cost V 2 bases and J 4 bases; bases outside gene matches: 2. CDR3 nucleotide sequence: TGTGCCAGCAGCGTCCCAGGGGGCTATGGCTACACCTTC. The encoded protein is CASSVPGGYGYTF.

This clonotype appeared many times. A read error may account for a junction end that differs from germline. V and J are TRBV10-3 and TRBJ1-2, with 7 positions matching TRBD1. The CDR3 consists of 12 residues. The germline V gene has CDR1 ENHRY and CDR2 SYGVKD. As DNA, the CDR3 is TGTGCCATCAGTGACAACAGGGGATATGACCTCTTC. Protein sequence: CAISDNRGYDLF.

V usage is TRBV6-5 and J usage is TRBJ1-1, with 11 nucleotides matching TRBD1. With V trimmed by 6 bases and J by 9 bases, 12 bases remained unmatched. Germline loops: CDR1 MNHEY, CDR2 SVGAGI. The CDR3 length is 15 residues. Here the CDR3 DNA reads TGTGCCAGCAGCCCTGGTCGGGACAGGGGGACGCAAGCTTTCTTT. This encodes CASSPGRDRGTQAFF.

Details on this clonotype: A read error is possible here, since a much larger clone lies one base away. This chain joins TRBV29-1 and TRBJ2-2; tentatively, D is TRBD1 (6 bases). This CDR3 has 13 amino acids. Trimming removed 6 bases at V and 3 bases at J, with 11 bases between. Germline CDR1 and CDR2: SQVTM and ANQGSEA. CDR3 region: CSVNKGDTGELFF. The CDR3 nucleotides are TGCAGCGTCAACAAGGGGGACACCGGGGAGCTGTTTTTT.